This T cell receptor (beta chain) was recovered during a study of T cells in Graves' hyperthyroidism and ophthalmopathy. This clonotype has at least ten counts. The CDR3 sequence is 14 residues long. V gave up 3 bases and J gave up 4 bases, with 10 bases separating them. Germline CDR1 reads MNHNS; CDR2 reads SASEGT. Using RNA transcripts as the source, TCR beta CDR3 regions were amplified. A set of HTBI primers served as the primers for a first-round RT-PCR of the TCR CDR3. MiXCR, applied by TCRdb to the multiplex PCR reads, yields one record per CDR3 protein. The sample lists 350,000 to 400,000 distinct CDR3 sequences, approximately 19% occurring once.

V and J are TRBV6-1 and TRBJ1-5; D gene unclear. The sequenced material came from blood. The sequence was collected from a young woman with Graves' hyperthyroidism. The CDR3 sequence is CASSDGIFNQPQHF. The CDR3, as DNA: TGTGCCAGCAGTGACGGCATTTTTAATCAGCCCCAGCATTTT.